The 5 T cell receptor beta chains below were found in one sample sequenced in a study of radiotherapy plus CTLA-4 blockade in lung cancer. Repertoires were generated with immunoSEQ multiplex PCR, while TCRdb's copy carries only in-frame clones and drops some. Here the sample spans tens of thousands of clones, 77% being singletons. The sample here was peripheral blood, taken from a patient treated with radiotherapy plus ipilimumab. The origin of the receptors is a human donor with non-small cell lung cancer whose response to radiotherapy plus ipilimumab could not be evaluated.

A note on this clone: Other nucleotide sequences from this sample produce the same CDR3. The gene calls are TRBV11-3 and TRBJ2-3; weak D call: TRBD2 (6 bases). The CDR3 has 14 amino acids. CDR1 and CDR2 from the germline V gene are SGHNT and YENEEA. Trimming cost V 1 base and J 2 bases, with 7 bases left between them. The CDR3 reads CASSLGGDTDTQYF. In DNA, the CDR3 is TGTGCCAGCAGCTTAGGGGGGGACACAGATACGCAGTATTTT.

This clone came up a few times. This chain uses TRBV28 with TRBJ2-7; D call uncertain. The CDR3 is 14 amino acids. V was pared by 5 bases and J by 5 bases, with 16 bases between. Per the germline V gene, CDR1 is MDHEN and CDR2 is SYDVKM. The CDR3 here is CASSPPRIANEQYF. DNA of the CDR3: TGTGCCAGCAGTCCCCCTAGGATAGCCAACGAGCAGTACTTC.

V usage is TRBV29-1 and J usage is TRBJ1-2, with D perhaps matching TRBD1 (6 bases). CDR1 SQVTM and CDR2 ANQGSEA come from the germline V gene. V lost 2 bases to trimming and J lost 4 bases, with 14 bases between them. The CDR3 has 14 amino acids. The CDR3 loop reads CSVEPDGGIYGYTF. In DNA form, the CDR3 reads TGCAGCGTTGAACCCGATGGGGGCATCTATGGCTACACCTTC.

V gene TRBV12-2 combines with J gene TRBJ1-1; the D call TRBD1 from the table was never checked on the DNA. TRBV12-2 is recorded as a pseudogene. The CDR3 has 16 residues. In DNA form, the CDR3 reads TGTGCAAGTCGCAAAGCTACCAGGGGAAGGAACACTGAAGCTTTCTTT. This gives the protein CASRKATRGRNTEAFF.

The chain carries TRBV19 and TRBJ2-7, with 14 bases that match TRBD2. The V segment lost 5 bases and the J segment 1 base; nucleotides outside the gene matches: 4. This CDR3 has 16 amino acids. CDR1 is LNHDA and CDR2 is SQIVND in the germline V gene (reference sequence). CDR3 sequence: CASSLWTSGGSYEQYF. The CDR3 DNA reads as TGTGCCAGTAGTCTTTGGACTAGCGGGGGGTCCTACGAGCAGTACTTC.